This TCR beta chain was identified in a study of cytomegalovirus exposure and HLA in healthy donors. 60 Vbeta and 13 Jbeta primers were used in PCR. Assay: immunoSEQ multiplex PCR; the TCRdb copy retains only in-frame clones and omits some. The table lists more than 95,000 clones, 75% to 85% of them singletons. With 4 bases removed from V and 2 bases from J, the gap between germline ends came to 23 bases. CDR3 length: 17 residues. Germline V gene data show CDR1 as GTSNPN and CDR2 as SVGIG (reference sequence). Sequenced material: PBMCs. This receptor was taken from a man aged 25-45 years in good health and CMV-seropositive. The chain joins TRBV30 to TRBJ1-2, with D possibly being TRBD1 (5 bases). DNA of the CDR3: TGTGCCTGGACCCTGGGGAGGACACTATCAAGAAACTATGGCTACACCTTC. This sequence encodes CAWTLGRTLSRNYGYTF.